The clone carrying this T cell receptor (beta chain) has only one observation. What it binds is unknown. This sample was taken from a study of cytomegalovirus exposure and HLA in healthy donors. Use of 60 Vbeta and 13 Jbeta primers characterized the PCR. Assay: immunoSEQ multiplex PCR; the TCRdb copy retains only in-frame clones and omits some. Of under 200,000 clones in the sample, over 75% were seen once. Study-level findings and limits: There were three CMV-associated chains whose specificity for CMV antigens was confirmed in vitro. Later analysis identified several of the most significant clusters that appeared linked to common viral pathogens. The study carried out a later analysis of TCR beta sequences. It associated around 17,000 of them with specific HLA alleles at a false discovery rate of 0.05. Later work found most CMV-associated TCR beta chains apparently HLA-restricted.

This CDR3 region has 13 residues. J lost 0 bases, V lost 8 bases, and 4 bases had no gene match. The germline CDR1 and CDR2 sequences are LNHDA and SQIVND (reference sequence). This sequence joins TRBV19 and TRBJ2-7; 7 positions match TRBD1. The sequence came from a female donor in good health and CMV-seronegative. Input material: PBMCs. The CDR3 region is CASARGTSYEQYF. The CDR3 DNA reads as TGTGCCAGTGCCAGGGGGACCTCCTACGAGCAGTACTTC.